This T cell receptor (beta chain) appears in the sequencing data of a study of T cell repertoires in cytomegalovirus infection. The wider study: Alongside well-studied HLA-B-restricted CMV epitopes, recently identified HLA-C-restricted CMV epitopes were also used. The study's findings and limits: Predominance within the ex vivo response was attributable to HLA-C-restricted CMV-specific TCR beta clonotypes.

TCRdb redid the calling of the reads with MiXCR, one entry per CDR3 protein. The repertoire has hundreds of thousands of distinct CDR3 sequences, 30% to 40% of them found once; the top ten carry roughly 20%. A note on this clonotype: Its antigen is undetermined.

This CDR3 region has 14 residues. Looked up from germline, CDR1 is MNHNS and CDR2 is SASEGT. The V gene lost 5 bases and the J gene lost 4 bases, with 11 bases spanning the gap. This sequence joins TRBV6-1 and TRBJ2-2; D may be TRBD1 (6 bases). Specimen: cultured PBMCs, collected from culture after CMV antigen stimulation. The receptor's source is a human donor in good health (CMV status not recorded). Some clones in this sample may be carry-over from other donors' samples. CDR3 loop: CASSYGTTTGELFF. As DNA, the CDR3 is TGTGCCAGCAGTTACGGGACAACCACCGGGGAGCTGTTTTTT.